The present T cell receptor beta chain was sequenced within a study of early T cells in non-severe SARS-CoV-2 infection. Across the study: Bulk RNA taken from unsorted whole blood was sequenced, leaving chains unpaired.

Findings and limits, study-wide: Anti-spike CD8 specificities were favored by VDJdb matching, whose results missed private and CD4 specificities.

Germline CDR1 reads LNHNV; CDR2 reads YYDKDF (reference sequence). The CDR3 consists of 14 residues. Trimming took 9 bases from V and 4 from J, leaving 15 bases between them. In TCRdb, the 5' RACE reads were re-called with MiXCR into one record per CDR3 protein. The data contain 110,000 or so distinct CDR3 sequences, about an eighth of them singletons. A remark on this clonotype: Its matching antigen is unknown.

Material for sequencing was whole blood. This receptor was identified in an adult who was a healthcare worker with PCR-confirmed SARS-CoV-2 infection or an uninfected control (not recorded which). V and J are TRBV15 and TRBJ2-2; D is possibly TRBD2 (6 bases). Here the CDR3 reads CATRTGGTTGELFF. The CDR3 region has the DNA TGTGCCACGAGGACTGGGGGGACCACCGGGGAGCTGTTTTTT.